A selection of T cell receptor beta chains follows, all from one sample in a study of early T cells in non-severe SARS-CoV-2 infection. One entry per CDR3 protein, called by TCRdb with MiXCR from the 5' RACE reads. This sample has under 65,000 distinct CDR3 sequences, with 9.5% to 15% found just once. The sequenced material came from whole blood. These TCRs come from an adult who was a healthcare worker with PCR-confirmed SARS-CoV-2 infection or an uninfected control (not recorded which). Each CDR3 is given with its conserved first and last residue. A D gene is named only where the DNA matches it firmly. Expanded clones get a size class; other rows say once, few or many, or leave the size out.

cdr3_aa: CASSYSETDTQYF; cdr3_nt: TGTGCCAGCAGTTATTCAGAGACAGATACGCAGTATTTT; j_call: TRBJ2-3; v_call: TRBV6-6; d_call: .; clone_size: many
cdr3_aa: CATSNRTVIGEKLFF; cdr3_nt: TGTGCCACCAGCAACCGGACGGTCATTGGGGAAAAACTGTTTTTT; j_call: TRBJ1-4; v_call: TRBV15; d_call: .; clone_size: many
cdr3_aa: CSARDGPGEQYF; cdr3_nt: TGCAGTGCTAGAGATGGTCCGGGAGAGCAGTACTTC; j_call: TRBJ2-7; v_call: TRBV20-1; d_call: .; clone_size: many
cdr3_aa: CASSLLAGAGTDTQYF; cdr3_nt: TGTGCCAGCTCACTACTAGCGGGAGCGGGCACAGATACGCAGTATTTT; j_call: TRBJ2-3; v_call: TRBV18; d_call: TRBD2; clone_size: .
cdr3_aa: CASSLAYEQFF; cdr3_nt: TGTGCCAGCAGTCTAGCTTATGAGCAGTTCTTC; j_call: TRBJ2-1; v_call: TRBV11-2; d_call: .; clone_size: .
cdr3_aa: CASSLNRLVQHF; cdr3_nt: TGTGCCAGCAGTTTAAACAGGTTGGTCCAGCATTTT; j_call: TRBJ1-5; v_call: TRBV28; d_call: .; clone_size: .
cdr3_aa: CASSQDRVFNYEQYF; cdr3_nt: TGTGCCAGCAGCCAAGATCGGGTATTCAACTACGAGCAGTACTTC; j_call: TRBJ2-7; v_call: TRBV3-1; d_call: .; clone_size: many
cdr3_aa: CASSLSGLVYEQYF; cdr3_nt: TGTGCCAGCAGTTTATCCGGACTAGTCTACGAGCAGTACTTC; j_call: TRBJ2-7; v_call: TRBV28; d_call: TRBD2; clone_size: medium-sized
cdr3_aa: CASSPGHYNEQFF; cdr3_nt: TGTGCCAGCAGTCCGGGTCATTACAATGAGCAGTTCTTC; j_call: TRBJ2-1; v_call: TRBV27; d_call: .; clone_size: .
cdr3_aa: CSVGGGQGSYEQYF; cdr3_nt: TGCAGCGTTGGGGGCGGACAGGGATCCTACGAGCAGTACTTC; j_call: TRBJ2-7; v_call: TRBV29-1; d_call: TRBD1; clone_size: many
cdr3_aa: CASGYKNAFF; cdr3_nt: TGTGCCAGCGGCTACAAAAATGCTTTCTTT; j_call: TRBJ1-1; v_call: TRBV28; d_call: .; clone_size: few
cdr3_aa: CASSYLSGVEQFF; cdr3_nt: TGTGCCAGCAGTTACTTAAGCGGGGTCGAGCAGTTCTTC; j_call: TRBJ2-1; v_call: TRBV6-6; d_call: TRBD2; clone_size: many
cdr3_aa: CASSLSEGSDTQYF; cdr3_nt: TGTGCCAGCAGCTTATCAGAGGGCTCAGATACGCAGTATTTT; j_call: TRBJ2-3; v_call: TRBV11-2; d_call: .; clone_size: .
cdr3_aa: CASSFTRAAHYNEQFF; cdr3_nt: TGTGCCAGCAGCTTTACTCGGGCAGCCCATTACAATGAGCAGTTCTTC; j_call: TRBJ2-1; v_call: TRBV11-1; d_call: .; clone_size: medium-sized
cdr3_aa: CASSLIQGAGTEAFF; cdr3_nt: TGTGCCAGCAGCCTTATCCAGGGGGCAGGCACTGAAGCTTTCTTT; j_call: TRBJ1-1; v_call: TRBV12-3/TRBV12-4; d_call: TRBD1; clone_size: many
cdr3_aa: CASKGPYEQYF; cdr3_nt: TGTGCCAGCAAGGGCCCCTACGAGCAGTACTTC; j_call: TRBJ2-7; v_call: TRBV6-5; d_call: .; clone_size: .
cdr3_aa: CATCVGAFHEQYF; cdr3_nt: TGTGCCACTTGCGTGGGAGCCTTCCACGAGCAGTACTTC; j_call: TRBJ2-7; v_call: TRBV28; d_call: .; clone_size: many
cdr3_aa: CATSPPQGGGELFF; cdr3_nt: TGTGCCACCAGTCCGCCACAGGGAGGCGGGGAGCTGTTTTTT; j_call: TRBJ2-2; v_call: TRBV24-1; d_call: .; clone_size: .
cdr3_aa: CASSQMGTNTEAFF; cdr3_nt: TGCGCCAGCAGCCAAATGGGAACAAACACTGAAGCTTTCTTT; j_call: TRBJ1-1; v_call: TRBV4-1; d_call: .; clone_size: many
cdr3_aa: CASSSGQGRVVTEAFF; cdr3_nt: TGTGCCAGTAGTAGTGGACAGGGCAGGGTCGTCACTGAAGCTTTCTTT; j_call: TRBJ1-1; v_call: TRBV19; d_call: TRBD1; clone_size: .
cdr3_aa: CSVEPGVLNEQFF; cdr3_nt: TGCAGCGTTGAACCAGGGGTACTTAATGAGCAGTTCTTC; j_call: TRBJ2-1; v_call: TRBV29-1; d_call: .; clone_size: .
cdr3_aa: CASSSPTSGRGYEQYF; cdr3_nt: TGTGCCAGCAGCTCTCCGACTAGCGGGAGGGGCTACGAGCAGTACTTC; j_call: TRBJ2-7; v_call: TRBV11-2; d_call: TRBD2; clone_size: .
cdr3_aa: CASSPTGQGANEQYF; cdr3_nt: TGTGCCAGCTCACCGACGGGACAGGGGGCCAACGAGCAGTACTTC; j_call: TRBJ2-7; v_call: TRBV18; d_call: TRBD1; clone_size: many
cdr3_aa: CSVDNDGYTF; cdr3_nt: TGCAGCGTTGATAACGATGGCTACACCTTC; j_call: TRBJ1-2; v_call: TRBV29-1; d_call: .; clone_size: few
cdr3_aa: CSVEEGWDEAFF; cdr3_nt: TGCAGCGTTGAAGAGGGATGGGACGAAGCTTTCTTT; j_call: TRBJ1-1; v_call: TRBV29-1; d_call: .; clone_size: many
cdr3_aa: CASSSIWASGNTDTQYF; cdr3_nt: TGTGCCAGCTCATCTATCTGGGCGAGCGGGAACACAGATACGCAGTATTTT; j_call: TRBJ2-3; v_call: TRBV18; d_call: TRBD2; clone_size: many
cdr3_aa: CASTLAGYNEQFF; cdr3_nt: TGTGCCAGCACCCTAGCGGGGTACAATGAGCAGTTCTTC; j_call: TRBJ2-1; v_call: TRBV2; d_call: TRBD2; clone_size: many
cdr3_aa: CASIRPSSGKNIQFF; cdr3_nt: TGTGCCAGCATCCGGCCGTCTAGCGGGAAAAACATTCAGTTCTTC; j_call: TRBJ2-1; v_call: TRBV2; d_call: TRBD2; clone_size: .
cdr3_aa: CASSFLNTDTQYF; cdr3_nt: TGTGCCAGCAGTTTCCTTAACACAGATACGCAGTATTTT; j_call: TRBJ2-3; v_call: TRBV27; d_call: .; clone_size: many
cdr3_aa: CSALTSGKAYEQYF; cdr3_nt: TGCAGTGCTCTCACTAGCGGGAAAGCATACGAGCAGTACTTC; j_call: TRBJ2-7; v_call: TRBV20-1; d_call: TRBD2; clone_size: few
cdr3_aa: CASSHRANVGPLRSTQYF; cdr3_nt: TGTGCCAGCAGTCATAGGGCTAATGTAGGCCCCCTGCGTTCGACCCAGTACTTC; j_call: TRBJ2-5; v_call: TRBV7-8; d_call: .; clone_size: few
cdr3_aa: CASSWAGSYGYTF; cdr3_nt: TGTGCCAGCAGTTGGGCAGGGAGCTATGGCTACACCTTC; j_call: TRBJ1-2; v_call: TRBV28; d_call: .; clone_size: .
cdr3_aa: CASTWTSGNYNEQFF; cdr3_nt: TGTGCCAGCACTTGGACTAGCGGGAACTACAATGAGCAGTTCTTC; j_call: TRBJ2-1; v_call: TRBV7-2; d_call: TRBD2; clone_size: few
cdr3_aa: CAWSGDSTLAKNIQYF; cdr3_nt: TGTGCCTGGAGCGGTGACAGCACTTTAGCCAAAAACATTCAGTACTTC; j_call: TRBJ2-4; v_call: TRBV30; d_call: .; clone_size: few
cdr3_aa: CASRLLAGDNEQFF; cdr3_nt: TGCGCCAGCAGGCTACTAGCGGGTGACAATGAGCAGTTCTTT; j_call: TRBJ2-1; v_call: TRBV5-1; d_call: TRBD2; clone_size: many
cdr3_aa: CASSVGQGTIQPQHF; cdr3_nt: TGTGCCAGCAGTGTCGGACAGGGGACGATTCAGCCCCAGCATTTT; j_call: TRBJ1-5; v_call: TRBV2; d_call: TRBD1; clone_size: many
cdr3_aa: CASSFYSRNEQFF; cdr3_nt: TGTGCCAGCAGTTTTTACTCGAGGAATGAGCAGTTCTTC; j_call: TRBJ2-1; v_call: TRBV27; d_call: .; clone_size: .
cdr3_aa: CASSEGFGAYEQYF; cdr3_nt: TGCGCCAGCAGTGAAGGGTTTGGGGCCTACGAGCAGTACTTC; j_call: TRBJ2-7; v_call: TRBV10-1; d_call: .; clone_size: many
cdr3_aa: CASSSSSGSTDTQYF; cdr3_nt: TGTGCCAGTAGTAGTTCTAGCGGGAGCACAGATACGCAGTATTTT; j_call: TRBJ2-3; v_call: TRBV19; d_call: TRBD2; clone_size: few
cdr3_aa: CASSRDSTGNTIYF; cdr3_nt: TGTGCCAGCAGTAGGGACTCTACTGGAAACACCATATATTTT; j_call: TRBJ1-3; v_call: TRBV6-5; d_call: .; clone_size: .
cdr3_aa: CASSPPGLAGGRGNEQFF; cdr3_nt: TGTGCCAGCAGTCCCCCGGGACTAGCGGGAGGAAGGGGGAATGAGCAGTTCTTC; j_call: TRBJ2-1; v_call: TRBV28; d_call: TRBD2; clone_size: many
cdr3_aa: CASRRGVADTQYF; cdr3_nt: TGTGCCAGCAGAAGGGGCGTTGCAGATACGCAGTATTTT; j_call: TRBJ2-3; v_call: TRBV2; d_call: .; clone_size: few
cdr3_aa: CASSLTGTSTEAFF; cdr3_nt: TGCGCCAGCAGCCTCACTGGGACGTCGACTGAAGCTTTCTTT; j_call: TRBJ1-1; v_call: TRBV5-1; d_call: .; clone_size: few
cdr3_aa: CASSLGAMVGEQYF; cdr3_nt: TGTGCCAGCTCACTCGGGGCCATGGTCGGCGAGCAGTACTTC; j_call: TRBJ2-7; v_call: TRBV18; d_call: .; clone_size: few
cdr3_aa: CASSRWDNEQFF; cdr3_nt: TGTGCCAGCAGTCGCTGGGACAATGAGCAGTTCTTC; j_call: TRBJ2-1; v_call: TRBV7-6; d_call: .; clone_size: few
cdr3_aa: CASTGRLDYNEQFF; cdr3_nt: TGCGCCAGCACCGGGAGGCTAGATTACAATGAGCAGTTCTTC; j_call: TRBJ2-1; v_call: TRBV5-1; d_call: TRBD2; clone_size: many
cdr3_aa: CASSETGQDTTLHEQYF; cdr3_nt: TGTGCCAGCAGTGAAACTGGGCAGGACACAACACTCCACGAGCAGTACTTC; j_call: TRBJ2-7; v_call: TRBV2; d_call: .; clone_size: many
cdr3_aa: CATSKVAGVRNEQFF; cdr3_nt: TGTGCCACCTCGAAAGTAGCGGGAGTCCGGAATGAGCAGTTCTTC; j_call: TRBJ2-1; v_call: TRBV27; d_call: TRBD2; clone_size: .
cdr3_aa: CASSGGSQEQYF; cdr3_nt: TGTGCCAGCAGTGGGGGCAGCCAAGAGCAGTACTTC; j_call: TRBJ2-7; v_call: TRBV2; d_call: .; clone_size: .
cdr3_aa: CASKGSTGELFF; cdr3_nt: TGTGCCAGCAAAGGGTCGACCGGGGAGCTGTTTTTT; j_call: TRBJ2-2; v_call: TRBV6-5; d_call: .; clone_size: few
cdr3_aa: CATSMDYRGSGHEQYF; cdr3_nt: TGTGCCACCTCAATGGACTACAGGGGCTCGGGGCACGAGCAGTACTTC; j_call: TRBJ2-7; v_call: TRBV27; d_call: .; clone_size: .
cdr3_aa: CASSPKALAENIQYF; cdr3_nt: TGTGCCAGCTCACCCAAGGCACTAGCGGAAAACATTCAGTACTTC; j_call: TRBJ2-4; v_call: TRBV18; d_call: TRBD2; clone_size: .
cdr3_aa: CASKGTMNTEAFF; cdr3_nt: TGTGCCAGCAAGGGCACAATGAACACTGAAGCTTTCTTT; j_call: TRBJ1-1; v_call: TRBV2; d_call: .; clone_size: many
cdr3_aa: CASSFWGSSYEQYF; cdr3_nt: TGTGCCAGCAGTTTTTGGGGGAGCTCCTACGAGCAGTACTTC; j_call: TRBJ2-7; v_call: TRBV12-3/TRBV12-4; d_call: .; clone_size: once
cdr3_aa: CSARREGYTGELFF; cdr3_nt: TGCAGTGCTAGACGGGAAGGGTACACCGGGGAGCTGTTTTTT; j_call: TRBJ2-2; v_call: TRBV20-1; d_call: .; clone_size: many
cdr3_aa: CASSLRLAKETQYF; cdr3_nt: TGCGCCAGCAGCTTGCGACTAGCGAAGGAGACCCAGTACTTC; j_call: TRBJ2-5; v_call: TRBV5-1; d_call: TRBD2; clone_size: few
cdr3_aa: CASRGQAQGNQPQHF; cdr3_nt: TGTGCCAGTCGGGGGCAGGCTCAAGGCAATCAGCCCCAGCATTTT; j_call: TRBJ1-5; v_call: TRBV12-3/TRBV12-4; d_call: .; clone_size: .
cdr3_aa: CASSRWYQETQYF; cdr3_nt: TGTGCCAGCAGTAGATGGTACCAAGAGACCCAGTACTTC; j_call: TRBJ2-5; v_call: TRBV6-2/TRBV6-3; d_call: .; clone_size: many
cdr3_aa: CAARELGETQYF; cdr3_nt: TGTGCCGCGAGGGAGTTGGGGGAGACCCAGTACTTC; j_call: TRBJ2-5; v_call: TRBV2; d_call: .; clone_size: few